This note documents a single TCR beta chain sequence. The sample belongs to a study of shared clonotypes between healthy human individuals. Across the study: Ranging from 18 to 49 in age, donors were a couple of women and three men.

V dropped 0 bases and J dropped 1 base, with 9 bases sitting between them. Germline V lookup: CDR1 MNHEY, CDR2 SMNVEV (reference sequence). This CDR3 region has 15 residues. For each subset, genomic DNA was distributed in equal portions over several immunoSEQ plates. TCRdb's table, derived via immunoSEQ multiplex PCR, lists solely in-frame clones and lacks some. The data hold over 1.5 million clones, with around 98% observed a single time. This TCR was sampled from a man under 40 in good health. Sequenced input: naive CD4+ T cells sorted from blood. Subset given: CD45RA+ positively selected. The chain links TRBV27 to TRBJ1-1; D is ambiguous. The CDR3 here is CASSLSIRPNTEAFF. CDR3 sequence (DNA): TGTGCCAGCAGTTTATCGATCCGTCCGAACACTGAAGCTTTCTTT.